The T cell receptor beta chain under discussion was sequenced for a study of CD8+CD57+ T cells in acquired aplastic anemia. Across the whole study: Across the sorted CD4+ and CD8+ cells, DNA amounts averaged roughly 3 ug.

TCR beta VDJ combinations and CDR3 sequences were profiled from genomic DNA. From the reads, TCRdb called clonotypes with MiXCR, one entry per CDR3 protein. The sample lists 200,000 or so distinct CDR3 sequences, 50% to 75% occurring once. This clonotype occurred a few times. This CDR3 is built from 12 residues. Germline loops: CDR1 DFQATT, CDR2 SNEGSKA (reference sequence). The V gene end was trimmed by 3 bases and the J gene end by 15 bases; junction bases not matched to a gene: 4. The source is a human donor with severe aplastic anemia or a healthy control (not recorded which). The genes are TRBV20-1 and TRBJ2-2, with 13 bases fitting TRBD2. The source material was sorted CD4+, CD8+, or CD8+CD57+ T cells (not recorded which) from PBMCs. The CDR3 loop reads CSASLLAGGLFF. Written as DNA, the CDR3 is TGCAGTGCTAGCCTACTAGCGGGGGGGTTGTTTTTT.